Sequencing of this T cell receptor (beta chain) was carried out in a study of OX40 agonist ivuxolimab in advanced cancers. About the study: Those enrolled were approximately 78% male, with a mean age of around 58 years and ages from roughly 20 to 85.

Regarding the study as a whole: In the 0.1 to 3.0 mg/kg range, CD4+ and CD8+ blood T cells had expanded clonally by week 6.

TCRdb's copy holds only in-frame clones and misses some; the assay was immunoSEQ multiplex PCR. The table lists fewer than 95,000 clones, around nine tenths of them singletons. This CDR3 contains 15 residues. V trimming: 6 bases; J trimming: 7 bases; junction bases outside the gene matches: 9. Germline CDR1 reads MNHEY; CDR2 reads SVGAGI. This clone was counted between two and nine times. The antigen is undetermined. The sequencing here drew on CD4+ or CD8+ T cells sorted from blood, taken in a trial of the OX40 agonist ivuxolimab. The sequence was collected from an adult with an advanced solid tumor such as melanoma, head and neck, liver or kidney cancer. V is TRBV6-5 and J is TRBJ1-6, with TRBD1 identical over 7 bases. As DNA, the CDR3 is TGTGCCAGCAGCATCACAGGGGTATACAATTCACCCCTCCACTTT. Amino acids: CASSITGVYNSPLHF.